The rows below give T cell receptor beta chains drawn from one sample of a study of cytomegalovirus exposure and HLA in healthy donors. This table comes from immunoSEQ multiplex PCR, and its TCRdb copy is limited to in-frame clones, with some not included. The sample includes about 160,000 clones, over 65% seen only once; the top ten take around 7%. Sequencing used PBMCs. The source is a man between 40 and 49 years old in good health and CMV-seropositive. Each CDR3 is given without its conserved first and last residue. Fields, in order: D gene, V gene, J gene, CDR3 protein. D genes are given only for firm matches.

>.|TRBV7-3|TRBJ1-2
ASSTSDSEEGYT
>.|TRBV4-1|TRBJ1-5
ASSQTDRTNQPQH
>.|TRBV7-2|TRBJ1-1
ASSLGGLNTEAF
>.|TRBV7-2|TRBJ2-7
ASSLGQNEQY
>TRBD2|TRBV10-3|TRBJ2-3
AISPGGATDTQY
>.|TRBV27|TRBJ2-5
ASSSRSEGARETQY
>TRBD1|TRBV19|TRBJ2-7
ASSLGTGDEQY
>TRBD1|TRBV2|TRBJ1-5
ASSTGQGAGQPQH
>.|TRBV7-3|TRBJ2-2
ASSWTATGELF
>.|TRBV27|TRBJ1-6
ASSSPLSSYNSPLH
>.|TRBV30|TRBJ1-5
AWSNSGRRNQPQH
>.|TRBV9|TRBJ1-2
ASVGTGSSYGYT
>TRBD1|TRBV6-1|TRBJ1-3
ASSARDSGNTIY
>TRBD1|TRBV6-1|TRBJ1-1
ASSEQGQMEAF
>TRBD1|TRBV5-1|TRBJ1-2
ASRPTPGTGVNGYT
>TRBD2|TRBV7-7|TRBJ2-5
ASSSVPLAGAGETQY
>.|TRBV19|TRBJ2-1
ASSQGSYNEQF
>.|TRBV28|TRBJ1-2
ASSSRSQGNYGYT
>TRBD1|TRBV4-3|TRBJ1-1
ASSQADRGRVFQTEAF
>.|TRBV30|.
AWSATIYEQY
>.|TRBV11-2|TRBJ1-1
ASGRAFGNTEAF
>.|TRBV4-3|TRBJ1-6
ASSQGRGSNSPLH
>.|TRBV7-2|TRBJ1-5
ASSLDDRHNQPQH
>.|TRBV4-3|TRBJ1-1
ASSPQGIGTEAF